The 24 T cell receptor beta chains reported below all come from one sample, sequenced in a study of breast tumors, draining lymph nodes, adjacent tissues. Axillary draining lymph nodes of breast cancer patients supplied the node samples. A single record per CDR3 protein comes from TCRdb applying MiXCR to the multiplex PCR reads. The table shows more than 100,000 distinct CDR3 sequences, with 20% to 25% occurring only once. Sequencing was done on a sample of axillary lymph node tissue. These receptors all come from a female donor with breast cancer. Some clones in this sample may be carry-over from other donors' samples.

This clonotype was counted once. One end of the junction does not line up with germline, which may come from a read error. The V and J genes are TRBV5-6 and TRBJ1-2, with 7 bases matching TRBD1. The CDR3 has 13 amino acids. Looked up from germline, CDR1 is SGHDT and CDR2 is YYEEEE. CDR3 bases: TGTGCCAGCGGCCATGACAGGGACTATGGATACACCTTC. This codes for CASGHDRDYGYTF.

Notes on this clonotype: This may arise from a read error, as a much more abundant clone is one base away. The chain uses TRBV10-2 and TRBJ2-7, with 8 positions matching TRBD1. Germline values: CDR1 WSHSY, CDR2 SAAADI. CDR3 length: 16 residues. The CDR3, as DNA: TGCGCCGGCAGTGAGGAAACAGGGGGTCTGTTCTACGAGCAGTACTTC. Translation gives CAGSEETGGLFYEQYF.

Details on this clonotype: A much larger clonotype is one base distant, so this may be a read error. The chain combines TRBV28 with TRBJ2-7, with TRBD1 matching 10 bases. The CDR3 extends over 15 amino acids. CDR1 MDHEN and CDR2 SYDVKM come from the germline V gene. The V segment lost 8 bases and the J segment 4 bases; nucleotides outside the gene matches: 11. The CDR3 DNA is TGTGCCAGCGGGACAGGACAGGGGGTTATATACGAGCAGTACTTC. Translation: CASGTGQGVIYEQYF. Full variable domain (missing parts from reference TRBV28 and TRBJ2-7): DVKVTQSSRYLVKRTGEKVFLECVQDMDHENMFWYRQDPGLGLRLIYFSYDVKMKEKGDIPEGYSVSREKKERFSLILESASTNQTSMYLCASGTGQGVIYEQYFGPGTRLTVT.

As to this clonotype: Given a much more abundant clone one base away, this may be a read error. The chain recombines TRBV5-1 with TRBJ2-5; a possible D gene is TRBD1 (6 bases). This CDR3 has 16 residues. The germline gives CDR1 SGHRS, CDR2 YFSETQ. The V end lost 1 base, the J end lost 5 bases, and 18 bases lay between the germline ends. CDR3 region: CASSLLGRGVGETQYF. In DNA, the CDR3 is TGCGCCAGCAGCTTGCTGGGCAGGGGTGTGGGGGAGACCCAGTACTTC.

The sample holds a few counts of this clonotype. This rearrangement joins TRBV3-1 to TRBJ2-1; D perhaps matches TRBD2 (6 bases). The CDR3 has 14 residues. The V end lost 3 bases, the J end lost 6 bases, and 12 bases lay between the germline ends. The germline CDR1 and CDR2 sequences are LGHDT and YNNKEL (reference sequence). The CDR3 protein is CASSHGASVNEQFF. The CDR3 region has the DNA TGTGCCAGCAGCCACGGAGCTAGCGTCAATGAGCAGTTCTTC.

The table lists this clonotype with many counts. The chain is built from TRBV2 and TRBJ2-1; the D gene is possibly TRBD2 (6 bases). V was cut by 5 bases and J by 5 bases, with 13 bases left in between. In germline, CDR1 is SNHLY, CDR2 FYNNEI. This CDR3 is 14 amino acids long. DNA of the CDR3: TGTGCCAGCAGTCGGGACTTCGGGGACAATGAGCAGTTCTTC. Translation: CASSRDFGDNEQFF.

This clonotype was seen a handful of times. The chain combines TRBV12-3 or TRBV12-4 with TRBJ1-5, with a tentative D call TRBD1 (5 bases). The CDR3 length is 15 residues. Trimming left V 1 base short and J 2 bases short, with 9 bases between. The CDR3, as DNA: TGTGCCAGCAGTTTAGGGGGGGTCGGCAATCAGCCCCAGCATTTT. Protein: CASSLGGVGNQPQHF.

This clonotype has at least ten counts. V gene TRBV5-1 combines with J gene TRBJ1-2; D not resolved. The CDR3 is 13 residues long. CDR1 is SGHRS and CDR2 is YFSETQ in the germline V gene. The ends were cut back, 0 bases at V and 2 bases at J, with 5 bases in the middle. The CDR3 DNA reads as TGCGCCAGCAGCTTGGAACAGAACTATGGCTACACCTTC. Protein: CASSLEQNYGYTF.

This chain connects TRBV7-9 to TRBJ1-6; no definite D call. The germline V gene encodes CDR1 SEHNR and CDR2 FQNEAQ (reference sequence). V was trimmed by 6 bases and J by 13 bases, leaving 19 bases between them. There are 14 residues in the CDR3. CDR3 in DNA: TGTGCCAGCAGTTCCAGACAAGTTATAGCGCCCCTCCACTTT. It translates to CASSSRQVIAPLHF. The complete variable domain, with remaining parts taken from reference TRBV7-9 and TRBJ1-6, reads DTGVSQNPRHKITKRGQNVTFRCDPISEHNRLYWYRQTLGQGPEFLTYFQNEAQLEKSRLLSDRFSAERPKGSFSTLEIQRTEQGDSAMYLCASSSRQVIAPLHFGNGTRLTVT.

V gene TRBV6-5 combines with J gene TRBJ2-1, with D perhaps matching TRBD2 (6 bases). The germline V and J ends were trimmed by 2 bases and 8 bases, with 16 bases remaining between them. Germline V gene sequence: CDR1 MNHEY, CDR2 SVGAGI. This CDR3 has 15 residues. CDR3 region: CASSYGPSARDEQFF. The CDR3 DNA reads TGTGCCAGCAGTTACGGCCCTAGCGCCAGGGATGAGCAGTTCTTC.

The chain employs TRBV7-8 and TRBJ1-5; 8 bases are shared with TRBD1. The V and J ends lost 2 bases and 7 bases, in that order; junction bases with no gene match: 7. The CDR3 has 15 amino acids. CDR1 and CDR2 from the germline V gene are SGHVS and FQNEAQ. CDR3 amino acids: CASSLTGTGSQPQHF. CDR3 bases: TGTGCCAGCAGCTTAACCGGGACAGGCTCCCAGCCCCAGCATTTT.

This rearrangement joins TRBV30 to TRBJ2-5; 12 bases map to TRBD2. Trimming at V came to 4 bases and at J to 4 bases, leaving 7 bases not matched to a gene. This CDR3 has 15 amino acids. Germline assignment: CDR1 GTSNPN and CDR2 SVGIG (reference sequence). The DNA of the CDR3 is TGTGCCTGGATGACTAGCGGGAGTTTTGTAGAGACCCAGTACTTC. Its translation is CAWMTSGSFVETQYF.

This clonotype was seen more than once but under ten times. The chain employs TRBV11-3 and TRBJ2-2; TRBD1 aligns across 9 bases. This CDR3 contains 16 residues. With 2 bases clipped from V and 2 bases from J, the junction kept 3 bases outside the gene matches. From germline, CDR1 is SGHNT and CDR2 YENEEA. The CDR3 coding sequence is TGTGCCAGCAGCTTATCGGGACAGGGTAACACCGGGGAGCTGTTTTTT. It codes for CASSLSGQGNTGELFF.

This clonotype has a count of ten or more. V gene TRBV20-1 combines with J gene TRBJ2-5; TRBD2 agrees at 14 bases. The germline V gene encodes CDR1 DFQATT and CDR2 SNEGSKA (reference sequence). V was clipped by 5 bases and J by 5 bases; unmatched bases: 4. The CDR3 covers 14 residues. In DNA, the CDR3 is TGCAGTGCTCGCCGACTAGCGGGAGGGGAGACCCAGTACTTC. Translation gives CSARRLAGGETQYF.

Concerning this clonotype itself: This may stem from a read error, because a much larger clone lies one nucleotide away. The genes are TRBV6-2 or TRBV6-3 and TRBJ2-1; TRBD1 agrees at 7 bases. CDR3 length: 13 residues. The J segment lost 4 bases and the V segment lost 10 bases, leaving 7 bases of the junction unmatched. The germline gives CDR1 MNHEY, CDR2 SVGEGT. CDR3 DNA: TGTGCCAACAGCGGACAGGAGTACAATGAGCAGTTCTTC. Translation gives CANSGQEYNEQFF.

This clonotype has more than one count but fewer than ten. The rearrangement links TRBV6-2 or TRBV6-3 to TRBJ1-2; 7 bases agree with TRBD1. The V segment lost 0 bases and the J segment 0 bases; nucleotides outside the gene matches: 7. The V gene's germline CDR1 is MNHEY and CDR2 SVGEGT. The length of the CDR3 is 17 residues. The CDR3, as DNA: TGTGCCAGCAGTTACTCCCTGAGGGACAGCACTAACTATGGCTACACCTTC. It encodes CASSYSLRDSTNYGYTF.

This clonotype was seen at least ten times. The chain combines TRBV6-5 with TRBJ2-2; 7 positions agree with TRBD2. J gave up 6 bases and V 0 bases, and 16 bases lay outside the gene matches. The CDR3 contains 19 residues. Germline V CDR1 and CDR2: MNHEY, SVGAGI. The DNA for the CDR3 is TGTGCCAGCAGTTACTCGATGGGTGCGGGAGCTGCCAACGCCGGGGAGCTGTTTTTT. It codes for CASSYSMGAGAANAGELFF.

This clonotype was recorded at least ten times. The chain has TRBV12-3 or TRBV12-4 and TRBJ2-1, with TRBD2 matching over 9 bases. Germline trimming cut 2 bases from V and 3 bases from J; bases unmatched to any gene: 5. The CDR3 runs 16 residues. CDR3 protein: CASSLRLAGLYNEQFF. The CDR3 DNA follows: TGTGCCAGCAGTTTAAGGCTAGCGGGGCTCTACAATGAGCAGTTCTTC.

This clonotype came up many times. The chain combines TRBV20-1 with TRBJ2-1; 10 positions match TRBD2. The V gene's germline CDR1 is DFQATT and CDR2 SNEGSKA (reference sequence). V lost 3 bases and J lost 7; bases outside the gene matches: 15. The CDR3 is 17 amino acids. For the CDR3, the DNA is TGCAGTGCTAGGTCGGCTAGCGGGAGTTATTCGGGAAATGAGCAGTTCTTC. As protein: CSARSASGSYSGNEQFF.

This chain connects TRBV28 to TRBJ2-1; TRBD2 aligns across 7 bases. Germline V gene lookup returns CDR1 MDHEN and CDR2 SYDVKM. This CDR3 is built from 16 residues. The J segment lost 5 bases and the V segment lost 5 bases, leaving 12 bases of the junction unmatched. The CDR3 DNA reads TGTGCCAGCAGTCCCATCGGGACCCGGGAGGACAATGAGCAGTTCTTC. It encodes CASSPIGTREDNEQFF. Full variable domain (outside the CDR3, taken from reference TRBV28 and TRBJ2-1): DVKVTQSSRYLVKRTGEKVFLECVQDMDHENMFWYRQDPGLGLRLIYFSYDVKMKEKGDIPEGYSVSREKKERFSLILESASTNQTSMYLCASSPIGTREDNEQFFGPGTRLTVL.

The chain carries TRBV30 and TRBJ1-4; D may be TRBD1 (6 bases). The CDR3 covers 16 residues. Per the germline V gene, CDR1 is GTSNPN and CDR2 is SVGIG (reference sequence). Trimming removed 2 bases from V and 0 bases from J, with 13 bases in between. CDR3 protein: CAWSPTGTTTNEKLFF. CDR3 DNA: TGTGCCTGGAGTCCCACCGGGACAACAACTAATGAAAAACTGTTTTTT.

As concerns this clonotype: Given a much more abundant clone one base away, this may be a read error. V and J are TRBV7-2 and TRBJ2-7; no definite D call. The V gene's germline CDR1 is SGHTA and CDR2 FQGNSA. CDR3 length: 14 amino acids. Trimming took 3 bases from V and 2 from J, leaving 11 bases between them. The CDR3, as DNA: TGTACCAGCAGCTTGTTACCGGGCCCCTACGAGCAGTACTTC. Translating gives CTSSLLPGPYEQYF.

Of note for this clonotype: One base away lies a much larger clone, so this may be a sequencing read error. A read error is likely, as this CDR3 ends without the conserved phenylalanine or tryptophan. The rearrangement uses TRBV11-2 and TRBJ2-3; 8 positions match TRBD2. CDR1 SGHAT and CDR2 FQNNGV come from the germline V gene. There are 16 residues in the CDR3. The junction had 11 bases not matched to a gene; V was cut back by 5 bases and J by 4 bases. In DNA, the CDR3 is TGTGCCAGCAGCCCCCCGGTGGCGGGAGGCTCAGATACGCAGTATCTT. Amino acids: CASSPPVAGGSDTQYL.

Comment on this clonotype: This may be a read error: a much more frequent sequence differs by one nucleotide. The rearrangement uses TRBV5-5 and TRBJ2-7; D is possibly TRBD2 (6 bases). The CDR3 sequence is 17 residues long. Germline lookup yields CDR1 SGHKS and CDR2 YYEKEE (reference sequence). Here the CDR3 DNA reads TGTGCCAGCAGCCCCTATGGGGGACTTAAAAGCTCCTACGAGCAGCACTTC. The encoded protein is CASSPYGGLKSSYEQHF.